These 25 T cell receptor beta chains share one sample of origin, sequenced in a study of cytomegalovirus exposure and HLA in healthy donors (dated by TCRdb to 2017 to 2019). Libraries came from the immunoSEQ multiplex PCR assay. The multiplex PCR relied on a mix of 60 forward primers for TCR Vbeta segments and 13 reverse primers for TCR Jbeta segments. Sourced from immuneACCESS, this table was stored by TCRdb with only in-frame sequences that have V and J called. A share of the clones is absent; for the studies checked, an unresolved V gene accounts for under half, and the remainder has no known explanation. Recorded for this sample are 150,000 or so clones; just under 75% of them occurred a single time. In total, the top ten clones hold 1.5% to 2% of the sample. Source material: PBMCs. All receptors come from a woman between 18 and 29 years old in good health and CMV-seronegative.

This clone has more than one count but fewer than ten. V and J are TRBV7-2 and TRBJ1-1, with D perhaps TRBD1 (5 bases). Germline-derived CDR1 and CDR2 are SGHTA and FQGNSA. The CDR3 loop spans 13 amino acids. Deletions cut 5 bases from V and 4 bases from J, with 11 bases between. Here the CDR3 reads CASSRGVLTEAFF. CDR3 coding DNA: TGTGCCAGCAGCCGGGGGGTCCTCACTGAAGCTTTCTTT. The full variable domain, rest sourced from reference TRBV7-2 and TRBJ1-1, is GAGVSQSPSNKVTEKGKDVELRCDPISGHTALYWYRQSLGQGLEFLIYFQGNSAPDKSGLPSDRFSAERTGGSVSTLTIQRTQQEDSAVYLCASSRGVLTEAFFGQGTRLTVV.

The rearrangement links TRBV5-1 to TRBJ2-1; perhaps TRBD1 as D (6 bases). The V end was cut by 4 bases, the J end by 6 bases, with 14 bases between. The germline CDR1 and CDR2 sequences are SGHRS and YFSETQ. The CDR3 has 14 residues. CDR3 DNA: TGCGCCAGCAGCCCCGGACAGTCGGGCAATGAGCAGTTCTTC. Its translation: CASSPGQSGNEQFF.

The CDR3 loop reads CASSQDVASGRSGELFF. The CDR3 bases are TGCGCCAGCAGCCAAGATGTGGCTAGCGGGAGGTCGGGGGAGCTGTTTTTT. This chain links TRBV4-1 with TRBJ2-2, with TRBD2 matching over 11 bases. Germline CDR1 MGHRA, CDR2 YSYEKL. The CDR3 extends over 17 amino acids. Trimming cost V 0 bases and J 8 bases; bases outside gene matches: 8.

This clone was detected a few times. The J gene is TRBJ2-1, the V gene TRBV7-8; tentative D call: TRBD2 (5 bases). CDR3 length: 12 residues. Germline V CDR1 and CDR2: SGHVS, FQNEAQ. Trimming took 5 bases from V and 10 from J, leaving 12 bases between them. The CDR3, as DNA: TGTGCCAGCAGCGCCCAGGACTCCGAGCAGTTCTTC. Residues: CASSAQDSEQFF. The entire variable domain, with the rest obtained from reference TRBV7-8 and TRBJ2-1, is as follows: GAGVSQSPRYKVAKRGQDVALRCDPISGHVSLFWYQQALGQGPEFLTYFQNEAQLDKSGLPSDRFFAERPEGSVSTLKIQRTQQEDSAVYLCASSAQDSEQFFGPGTRLTVL.

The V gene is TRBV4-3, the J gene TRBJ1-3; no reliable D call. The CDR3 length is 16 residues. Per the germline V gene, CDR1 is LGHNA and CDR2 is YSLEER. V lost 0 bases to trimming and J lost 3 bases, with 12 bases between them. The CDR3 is CASSQDSTISGNTIYF. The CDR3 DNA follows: TGCGCCAGCAGCCAAGATAGCACAATAAGTGGAAACACCATATATTTT.

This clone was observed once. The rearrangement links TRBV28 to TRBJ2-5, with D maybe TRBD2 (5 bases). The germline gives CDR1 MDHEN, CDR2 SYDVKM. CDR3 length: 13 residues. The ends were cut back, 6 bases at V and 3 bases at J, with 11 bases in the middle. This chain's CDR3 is CASRRGLEETQYF. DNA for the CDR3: TGTGCCAGCAGAAGAGGGCTTGAAGAGACCCAGTACTTC.

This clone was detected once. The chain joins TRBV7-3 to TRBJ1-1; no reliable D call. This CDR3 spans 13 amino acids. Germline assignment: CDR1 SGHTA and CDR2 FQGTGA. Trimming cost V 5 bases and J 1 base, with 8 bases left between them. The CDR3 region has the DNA TGTGCCAGCAGCCCGGTCTCGAACACTGAAGCTTTCTTT. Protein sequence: CASSPVSNTEAFF.

The CDR3: CASSLRQNEAFF. As DNA, the CDR3 is TGTGCCAGCAGCTTAAGACAGAATGAAGCTTTCTTT. The rearrangement joins TRBV7-9 to TRBJ1-1, with a weak D call TRBD1 (5 bases). Germline V gene lookup returns CDR1 SEHNR and CDR2 FQNEAQ (reference sequence). Trimming shortened V by 2 bases and J by 7 bases, and 8 bases separated the two germline ends. The CDR3 contains 12 residues.

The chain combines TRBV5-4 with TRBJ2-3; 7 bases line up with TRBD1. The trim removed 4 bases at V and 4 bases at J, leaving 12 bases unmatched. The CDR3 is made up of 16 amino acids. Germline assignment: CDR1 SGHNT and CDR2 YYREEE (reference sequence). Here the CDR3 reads CASSPTGVRVPDTQYF. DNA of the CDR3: TGTGCCAGCAGCCCCACAGGGGTGAGAGTGCCAGATACGCAGTATTTT.

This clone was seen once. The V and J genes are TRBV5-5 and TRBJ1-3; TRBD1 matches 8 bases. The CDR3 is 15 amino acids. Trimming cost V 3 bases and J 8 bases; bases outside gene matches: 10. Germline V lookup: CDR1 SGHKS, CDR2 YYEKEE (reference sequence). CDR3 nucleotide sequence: TGTGCCAGCAGCTACAGGGGGGCGTCGTCAGACACCATATATTTT. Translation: CASSYRGASSDTIYF.

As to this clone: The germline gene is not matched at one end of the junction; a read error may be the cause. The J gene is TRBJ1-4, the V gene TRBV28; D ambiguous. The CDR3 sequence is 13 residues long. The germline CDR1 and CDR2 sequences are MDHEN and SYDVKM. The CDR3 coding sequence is TGTGCCAGCAGTCGTATAATGGTAGAAAAACTGCTTTTT. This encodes CASSRIMVEKLLF.

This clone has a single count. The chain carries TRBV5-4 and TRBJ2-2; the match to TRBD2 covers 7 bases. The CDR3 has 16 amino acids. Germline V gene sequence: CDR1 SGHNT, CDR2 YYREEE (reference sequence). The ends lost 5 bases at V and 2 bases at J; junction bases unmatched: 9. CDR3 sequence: CASSSTGGINTGELFF. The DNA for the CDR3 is TGTGCCAGCAGTTCAACCGGGGGGATTAACACCGGGGAGCTGTTTTTT.

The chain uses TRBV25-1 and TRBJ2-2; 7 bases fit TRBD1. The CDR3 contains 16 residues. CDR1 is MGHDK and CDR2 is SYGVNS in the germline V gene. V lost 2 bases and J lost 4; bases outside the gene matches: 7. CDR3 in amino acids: CASSEPLQGITGELFF. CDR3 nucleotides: TGTGCCAGCAGTGAACCCCTACAGGGGATCACCGGGGAGCTGTTTTTT. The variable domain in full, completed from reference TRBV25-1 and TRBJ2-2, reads EADIYQTPRYLVIGTGKKITLECSQTMGHDKMYWYQQDPGMELHLIHYSYGVNSTEKGDLSSESTVSRIRTEHFPLTLESARPSHTSQYLCASSEPLQGITGELFFGEGSRLTVL.

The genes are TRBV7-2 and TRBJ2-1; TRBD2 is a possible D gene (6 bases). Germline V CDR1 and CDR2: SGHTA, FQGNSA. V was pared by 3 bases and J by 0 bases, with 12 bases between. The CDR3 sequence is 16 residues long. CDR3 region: CASSFSGVSSYNEQFF. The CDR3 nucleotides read TGTGCCAGCAGCTTCTCGGGGGTAAGCTCCTACAATGAGCAGTTCTTC. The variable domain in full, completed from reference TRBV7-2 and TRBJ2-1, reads GAGVSQSPSNKVTEKGKDVELRCDPISGHTALYWYRQSLGQGLEFLIYFQGNSAPDKSGLPSDRFSAERTGGSVSTLTIQRTQQEDSAVYLCASSFSGVSSYNEQFFGPGTRLTVL.

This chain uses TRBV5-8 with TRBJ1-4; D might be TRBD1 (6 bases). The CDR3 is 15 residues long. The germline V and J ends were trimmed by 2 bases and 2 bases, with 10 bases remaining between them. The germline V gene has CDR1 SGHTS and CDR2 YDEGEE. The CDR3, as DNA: TGTGCCAGCAGCTTTAGGGGGTATACTAATGAAAAACTGTTTTTT. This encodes CASSFRGYTNEKLFF.

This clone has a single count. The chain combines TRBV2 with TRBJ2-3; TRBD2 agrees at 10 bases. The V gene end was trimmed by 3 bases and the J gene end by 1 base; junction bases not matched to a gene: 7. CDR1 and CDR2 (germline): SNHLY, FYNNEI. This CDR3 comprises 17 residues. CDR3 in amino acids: CASSEGKRGGGTDTQYF. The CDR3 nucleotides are TGTGCCAGCAGTGAGGGGAAGCGGGGGGGCGGCACAGATACGCAGTATTTT.

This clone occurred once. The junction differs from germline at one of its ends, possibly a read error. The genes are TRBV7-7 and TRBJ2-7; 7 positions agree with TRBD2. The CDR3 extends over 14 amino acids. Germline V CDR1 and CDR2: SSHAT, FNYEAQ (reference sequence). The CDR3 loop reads CASSPGSGTYEQYF. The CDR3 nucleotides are TGTGCTAGCAGCCCAGGGAGCGGGACCTACGAGCAGTACTTC.

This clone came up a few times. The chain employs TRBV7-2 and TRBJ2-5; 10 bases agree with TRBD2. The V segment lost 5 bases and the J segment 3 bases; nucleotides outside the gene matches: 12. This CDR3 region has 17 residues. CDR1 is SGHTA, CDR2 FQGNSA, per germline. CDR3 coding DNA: TGTGCCAGCAGCCCAAGACTAGCGGGCGGGGGAAAAGAGACCCAGTACTTC. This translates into CASSPRLAGGGKETQYF.

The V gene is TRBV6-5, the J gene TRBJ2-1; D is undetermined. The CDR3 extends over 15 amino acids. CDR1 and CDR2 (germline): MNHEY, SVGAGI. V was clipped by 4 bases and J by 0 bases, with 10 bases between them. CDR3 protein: CASSSLPSSYNEQFF. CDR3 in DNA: TGTGCCAGCAGTTCCCTCCCGTCCTCCTACAATGAGCAGTTCTTC.

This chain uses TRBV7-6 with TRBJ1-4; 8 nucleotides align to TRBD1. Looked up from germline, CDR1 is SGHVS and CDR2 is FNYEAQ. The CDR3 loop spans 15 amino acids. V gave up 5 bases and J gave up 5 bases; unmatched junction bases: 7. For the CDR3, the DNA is TGTGCCAGCAGCCCTGGACAGGGCCCAAATGAAAAACTGTTTTTT. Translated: CASSPGQGPNEKLFF.

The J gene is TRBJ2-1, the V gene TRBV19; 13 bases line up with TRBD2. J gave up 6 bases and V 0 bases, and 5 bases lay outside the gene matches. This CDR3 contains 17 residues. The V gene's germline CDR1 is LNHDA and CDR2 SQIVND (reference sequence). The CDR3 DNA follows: TGTGCCAGTAGTATAGAACTAGCGGGAGGGCCTGGCAATGAGCAGTTCTTC. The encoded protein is CASSIELAGGPGNEQFF.

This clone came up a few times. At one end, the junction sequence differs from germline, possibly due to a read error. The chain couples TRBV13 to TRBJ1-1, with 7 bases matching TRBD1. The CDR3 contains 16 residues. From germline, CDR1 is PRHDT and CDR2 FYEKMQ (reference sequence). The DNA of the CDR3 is TGTGCCAGCAGCTTATATGTCGGGACAGCGAACACAGAAGCTTTCTTT. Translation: CASSLYVGTANTEAFF.

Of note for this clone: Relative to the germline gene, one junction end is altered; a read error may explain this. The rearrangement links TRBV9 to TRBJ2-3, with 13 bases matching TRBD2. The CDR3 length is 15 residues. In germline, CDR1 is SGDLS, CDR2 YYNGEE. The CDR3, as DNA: TGTGCCAGCAGCACTAGCGGGAGGGGCACAGATATGCAGTATTTT. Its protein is CASSTSGRGTDMQYF.

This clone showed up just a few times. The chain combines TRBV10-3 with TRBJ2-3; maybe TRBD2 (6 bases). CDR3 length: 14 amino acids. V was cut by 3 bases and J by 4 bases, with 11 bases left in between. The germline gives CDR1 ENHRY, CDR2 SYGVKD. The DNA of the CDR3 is TGTGCCATCAGTGACGGGGGTGGTGCAGATACGCAGTATTTT. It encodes CAISDGGGADTQYF.

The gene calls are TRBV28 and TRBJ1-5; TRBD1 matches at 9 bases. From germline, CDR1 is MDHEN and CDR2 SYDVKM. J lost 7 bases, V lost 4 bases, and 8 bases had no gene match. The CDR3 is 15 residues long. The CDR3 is CASSSPGTGQQPQHF. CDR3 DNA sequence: TGTGCCAGCAGTTCGCCCGGGACAGGGCAACAGCCCCAGCATTTT.